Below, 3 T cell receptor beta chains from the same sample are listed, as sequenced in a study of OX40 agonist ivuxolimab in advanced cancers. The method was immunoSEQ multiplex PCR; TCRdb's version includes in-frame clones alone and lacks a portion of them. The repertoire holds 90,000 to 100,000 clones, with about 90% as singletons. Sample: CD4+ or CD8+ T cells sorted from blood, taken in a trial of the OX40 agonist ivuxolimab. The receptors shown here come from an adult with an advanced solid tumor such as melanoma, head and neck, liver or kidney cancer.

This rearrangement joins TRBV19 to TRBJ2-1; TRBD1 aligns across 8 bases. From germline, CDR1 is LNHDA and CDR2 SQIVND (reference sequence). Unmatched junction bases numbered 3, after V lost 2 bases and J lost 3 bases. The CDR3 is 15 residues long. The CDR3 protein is CASSIMGQVYNEQFF. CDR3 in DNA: TGTGCCAGTAGTATAATGGGACAGGTCTACAATGAGCAGTTCTTC. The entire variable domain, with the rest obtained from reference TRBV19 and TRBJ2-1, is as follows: DGGITQSPKYLFRKEGQNVTLSCEQNLNHDAMYWYRQDPGQGLRLIYYSQIVNDFQKGDIAEGYSVSREKKESFPLTVTSAQKNPTAFYLCASSIMGQVYNEQFFGPGTRLTVL.

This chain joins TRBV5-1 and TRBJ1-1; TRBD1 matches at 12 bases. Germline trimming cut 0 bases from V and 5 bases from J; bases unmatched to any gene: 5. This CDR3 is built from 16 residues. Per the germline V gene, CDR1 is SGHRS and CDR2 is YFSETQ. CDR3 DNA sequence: TGCGCCAGCAGCTTGGGAGGGACAGGGGGCCGGACTGAAGCTTTCTTT. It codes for CASSLGGTGGRTEAFF.

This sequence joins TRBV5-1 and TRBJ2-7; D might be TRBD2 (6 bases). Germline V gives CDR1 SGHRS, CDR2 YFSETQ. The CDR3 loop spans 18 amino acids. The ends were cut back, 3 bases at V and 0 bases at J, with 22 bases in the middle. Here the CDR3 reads CASSSLGIAAVPSYEQYF. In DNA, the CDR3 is TGCGCCAGCAGCTCACTGGGGATAGCGGCAGTCCCCTCCTACGAGCAGTACTTC.